This T cell receptor (beta chain) came from a study of T cell responses to AZD1222 COVID-19 vaccine. Study outcomes and limitations: Donors, mostly white British, included more females; clonal diversity was possibly underestimated. Unmutated variant regions reportedly attract nearly half of all spike-specific TCRs.

Points on this clone: Antigen specificity is unknown.

V gave up 3 bases and J gave up 3 bases, with 6 bases separating them. CDR3 size: 12 residues. Germline CDR1 is SGDLS and CDR2 is YYNGEE. Clones were sequenced by immunoSEQ multiplex PCR, and TCRdb holds only the in-frame ones, with some missing. The sample comprises fewer than 200,000 clones, about 90% of which are singletons, and under 2.5% rests with the top ten. This sequence was found in an adult in good health. The material was peripheral blood, obtained on day 0 of AZD1222 vaccination. The rearrangement links TRBV9 to TRBJ1-1; D ambiguous. CDR3 nucleotides: TGTGCCAGCAGCGGTGCGGACACTGAAGCTTTCTTT. It yields the protein CASSGADTEAFF. Complete variable domain (other parts from reference TRBV9 and TRBJ1-1): DSGVTQTPKHLITATGQRVTLRCSPRSGDLSVYWYQQSLDQGLQFLIQYYNGEERAKGNILERFSAQQFPDLHSELNLSSLELGDSALYFCASSGADTEAFFGQGTRLTVV.